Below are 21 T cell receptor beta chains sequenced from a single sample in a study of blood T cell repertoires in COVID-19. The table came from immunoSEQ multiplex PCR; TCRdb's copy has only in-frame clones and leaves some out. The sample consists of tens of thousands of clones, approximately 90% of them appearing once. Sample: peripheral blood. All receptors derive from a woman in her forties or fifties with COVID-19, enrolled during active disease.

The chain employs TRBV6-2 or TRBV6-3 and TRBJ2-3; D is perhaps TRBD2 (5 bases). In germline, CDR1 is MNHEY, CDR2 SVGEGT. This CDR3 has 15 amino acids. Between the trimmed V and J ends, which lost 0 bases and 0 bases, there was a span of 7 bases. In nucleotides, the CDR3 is TGTGCCAGCAGTTACTCGCTAGCAAGCACAGATACGCAGTATTTT. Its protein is CASSYSLASTDTQYF.

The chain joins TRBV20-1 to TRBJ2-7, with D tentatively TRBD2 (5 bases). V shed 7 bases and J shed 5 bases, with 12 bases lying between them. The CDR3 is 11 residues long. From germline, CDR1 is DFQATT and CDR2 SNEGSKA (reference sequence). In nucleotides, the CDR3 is TGCAGTGGAGCTAGCCTCGACGAGCAGTACTTC. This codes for CSGASLDEQYF.

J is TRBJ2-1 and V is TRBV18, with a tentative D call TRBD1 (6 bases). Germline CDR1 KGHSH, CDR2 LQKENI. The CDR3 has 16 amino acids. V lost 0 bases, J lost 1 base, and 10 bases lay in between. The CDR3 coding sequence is TGTGCCAGCTCACCACCGACAGGATGGTCCTACAATGAGCAGTTCTTC. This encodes CASSPPTGWSYNEQFF. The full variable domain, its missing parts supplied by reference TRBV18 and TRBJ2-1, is NAGVMQNPRHLVRRRGQEARLRCSPMKGHSHVYWYRQLPEEGLKFMVYLQKENIIDESGMPKERFSAEFPKEGPSILRIQQVVRGDSAAYFCASSPPTGWSYNEQFFGPGTRLTVL.

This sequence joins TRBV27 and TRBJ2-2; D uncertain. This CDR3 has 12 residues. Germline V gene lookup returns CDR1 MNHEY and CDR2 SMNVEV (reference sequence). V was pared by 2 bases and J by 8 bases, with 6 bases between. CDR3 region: CASSLIEGELFF. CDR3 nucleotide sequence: TGTGCCAGCAGTTTAATTGAGGGGGAGCTGTTTTTT.

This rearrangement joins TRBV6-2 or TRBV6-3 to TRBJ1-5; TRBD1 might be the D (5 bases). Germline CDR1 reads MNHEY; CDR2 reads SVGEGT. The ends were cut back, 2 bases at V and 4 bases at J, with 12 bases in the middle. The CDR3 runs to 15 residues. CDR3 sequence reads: CASSYLRQGNQPQHF. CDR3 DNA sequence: TGTGCCAGCAGTTACCTCCGGCAGGGTAATCAGCCCCAGCATTTT.

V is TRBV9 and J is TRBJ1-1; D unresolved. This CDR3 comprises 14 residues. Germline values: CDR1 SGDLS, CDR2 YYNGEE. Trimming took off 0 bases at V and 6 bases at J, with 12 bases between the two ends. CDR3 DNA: TGTGCCAGCAGCGTAGACGAAGTGGTAGCTGAAGCTTTCTTT. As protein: CASSVDEVVAEAFF.

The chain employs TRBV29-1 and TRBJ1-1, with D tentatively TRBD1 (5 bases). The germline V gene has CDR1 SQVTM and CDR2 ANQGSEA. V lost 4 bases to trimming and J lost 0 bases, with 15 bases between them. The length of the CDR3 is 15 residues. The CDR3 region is CSVVGTGGLNTEAFF. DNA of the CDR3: TGCAGCGTTGTTGGGACTGGGGGGTTGAACACTGAAGCTTTCTTT. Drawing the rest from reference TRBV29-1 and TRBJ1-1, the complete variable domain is SAVISQKPSRDICQRGTSLTIQCQVDSQVTMMFWYRQQPGQSLTLIATANQGSEATYESGFVIDKFPISRPNLTFSTLTVSNMSPEDSSIYLCSVVGTGGLNTEAFFGQGTRLTVV.

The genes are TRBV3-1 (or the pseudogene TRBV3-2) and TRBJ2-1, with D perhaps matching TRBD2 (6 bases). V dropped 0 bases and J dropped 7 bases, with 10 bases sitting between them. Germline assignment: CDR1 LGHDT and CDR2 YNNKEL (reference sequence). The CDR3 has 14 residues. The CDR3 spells CASSQDGGGNEQFF. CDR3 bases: TGTGCCAGCAGCCAAGATGGCGGAGGGAATGAGCAGTTCTTC.

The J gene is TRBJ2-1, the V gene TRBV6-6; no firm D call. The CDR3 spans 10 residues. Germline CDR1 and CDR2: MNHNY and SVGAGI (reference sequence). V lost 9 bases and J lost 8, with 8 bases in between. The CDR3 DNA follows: TGTGCCAGTTCCCTCGATGAGCAGTTCTTC. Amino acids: CASSLDEQFF.

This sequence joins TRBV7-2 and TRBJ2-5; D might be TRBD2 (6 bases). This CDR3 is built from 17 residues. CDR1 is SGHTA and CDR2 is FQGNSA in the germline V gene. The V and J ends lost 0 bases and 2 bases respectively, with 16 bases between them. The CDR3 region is CASSLALGGRLQETQYF. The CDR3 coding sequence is TGTGCCAGCAGCTTAGCGCTTGGGGGGAGGTTGCAAGAGACCCAGTACTTC.

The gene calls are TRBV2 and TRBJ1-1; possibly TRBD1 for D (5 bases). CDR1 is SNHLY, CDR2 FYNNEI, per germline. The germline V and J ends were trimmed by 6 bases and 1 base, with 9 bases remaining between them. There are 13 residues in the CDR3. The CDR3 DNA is TGTGCCAGCAGGGGGCTGGGGAACACTGAAGCTTTCTTT. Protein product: CASRGLGNTEAFF.

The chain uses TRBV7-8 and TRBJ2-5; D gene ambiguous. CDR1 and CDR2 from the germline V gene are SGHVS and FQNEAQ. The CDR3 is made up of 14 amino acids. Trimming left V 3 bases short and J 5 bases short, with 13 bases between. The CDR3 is CASSLGRLIETQYF. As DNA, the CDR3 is TGTGCCAGCAGCTTGGGCAGGTTGATTGAGACCCAGTACTTC. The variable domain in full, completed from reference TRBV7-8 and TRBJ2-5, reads GAGVSQSPRYKVAKRGQDVALRCDPISGHVSLFWYQQALGQGPEFLTYFQNEAQLDKSGLPSDRFFAERPEGSVSTLKIQRTQQEDSAVYLCASSLGRLIETQYFGPGTRLLVL.

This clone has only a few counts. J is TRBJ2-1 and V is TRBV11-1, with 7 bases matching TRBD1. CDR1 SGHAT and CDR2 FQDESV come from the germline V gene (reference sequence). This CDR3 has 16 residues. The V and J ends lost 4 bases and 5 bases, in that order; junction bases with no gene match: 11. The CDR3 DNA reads TGTGCCAGCAGCTCCGATCCCAGGGGGTTCGACAATGAGCAGTTCTTC. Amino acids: CASSSDPRGFDNEQFF.

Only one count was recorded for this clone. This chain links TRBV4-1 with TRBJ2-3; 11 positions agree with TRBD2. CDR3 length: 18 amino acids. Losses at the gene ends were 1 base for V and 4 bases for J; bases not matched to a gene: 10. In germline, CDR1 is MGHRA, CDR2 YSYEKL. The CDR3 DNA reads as TGCGCCAGCAGCCAAGGTCTAACACTAGCGGGAGTGTCAGATACGCAGTATTTT. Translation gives CASSQGLTLAGVSDTQYF.

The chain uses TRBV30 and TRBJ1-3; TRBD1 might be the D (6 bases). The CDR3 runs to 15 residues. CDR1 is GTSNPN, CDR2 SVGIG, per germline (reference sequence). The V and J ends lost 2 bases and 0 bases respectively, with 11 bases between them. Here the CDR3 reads CAWSRTGNSGNTIYF. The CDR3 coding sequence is TGTGCCTGGAGTCGTACAGGGAACTCTGGAAACACCATATATTTT.

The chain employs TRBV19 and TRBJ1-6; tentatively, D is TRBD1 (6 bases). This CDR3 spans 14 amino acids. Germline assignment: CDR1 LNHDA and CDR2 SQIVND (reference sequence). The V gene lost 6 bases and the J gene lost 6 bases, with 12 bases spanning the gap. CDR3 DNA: TGTGCCAGTAGCCCTCGACAGGCTAATTCACCCCTCCACTTT. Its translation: CASSPRQANSPLHF. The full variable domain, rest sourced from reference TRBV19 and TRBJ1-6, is DGGITQSPKYLFRKEGQNVTLSCEQNLNHDAMYWYRQDPGQGLRLIYYSQIVNDFQKGDIAEGYSVSREKKESFPLTVTSAQKNPTAFYLCASSPRQANSPLHFGNGTRLTVT.

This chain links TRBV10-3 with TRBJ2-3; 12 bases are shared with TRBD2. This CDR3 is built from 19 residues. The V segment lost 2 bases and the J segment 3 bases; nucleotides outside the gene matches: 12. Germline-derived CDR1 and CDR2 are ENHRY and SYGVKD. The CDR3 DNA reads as TGTGCCATCAGTGAGCCCTTACGACTAGCGGGAGTATCAACAGATACGCAGTATTTT. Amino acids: CAISEPLRLAGVSTDTQYF.

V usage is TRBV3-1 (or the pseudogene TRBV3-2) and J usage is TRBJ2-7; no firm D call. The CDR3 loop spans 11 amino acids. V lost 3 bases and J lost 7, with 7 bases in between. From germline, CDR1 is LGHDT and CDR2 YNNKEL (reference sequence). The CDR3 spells CASSQPGEQYF. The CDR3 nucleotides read TGTGCCAGCAGCCAGCCCGGGGAGCAGTACTTC.

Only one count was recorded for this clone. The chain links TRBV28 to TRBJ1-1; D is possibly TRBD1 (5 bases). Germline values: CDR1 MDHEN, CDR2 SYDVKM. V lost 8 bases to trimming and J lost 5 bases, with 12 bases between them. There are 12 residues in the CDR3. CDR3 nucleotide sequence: TGTGCCAGCTCTGGGGCGGGGACTGAAGCTTTCTTT. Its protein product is CASSGAGTEAFF.

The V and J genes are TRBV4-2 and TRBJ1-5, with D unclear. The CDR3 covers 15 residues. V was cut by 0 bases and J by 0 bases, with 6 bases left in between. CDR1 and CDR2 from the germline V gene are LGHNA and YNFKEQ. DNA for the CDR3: TGTGCCAGCAGCCAAGATTACAATAGCAATCAGCCCCAGCATTTT. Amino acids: CASSQDYNSNQPQHF.

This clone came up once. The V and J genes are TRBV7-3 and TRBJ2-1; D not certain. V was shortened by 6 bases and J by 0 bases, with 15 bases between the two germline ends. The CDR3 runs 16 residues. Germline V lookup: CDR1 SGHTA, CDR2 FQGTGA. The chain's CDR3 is CASSSLAPSSYNEQFF. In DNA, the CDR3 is TGTGCCAGCAGTAGTTTAGCTCCGAGCTCCTACAATGAGCAGTTCTTC.